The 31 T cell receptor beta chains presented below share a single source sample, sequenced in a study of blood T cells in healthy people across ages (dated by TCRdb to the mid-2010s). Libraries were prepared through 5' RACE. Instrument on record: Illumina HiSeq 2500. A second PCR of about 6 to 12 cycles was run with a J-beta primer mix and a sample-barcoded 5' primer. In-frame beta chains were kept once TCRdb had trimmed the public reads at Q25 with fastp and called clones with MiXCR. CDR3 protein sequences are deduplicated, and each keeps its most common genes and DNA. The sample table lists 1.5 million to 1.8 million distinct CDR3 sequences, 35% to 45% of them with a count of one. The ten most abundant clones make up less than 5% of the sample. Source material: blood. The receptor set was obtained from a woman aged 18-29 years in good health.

The CDR3 spells CASSLDLGAGDGYTF. DNA of the CDR3: TGTGCCAGCAGCTTAGATCTCGGGGCAGGGGATGGCTACACCTTC. The chain uses TRBV11-2 and TRBJ1-2; a weak D match, TRBD1 (6 bases). V was shortened by 0 bases and J by 6 bases, with 14 bases between the two germline ends. CDR1 is SGHAT and CDR2 is FQNNGV in the germline V gene. The CDR3 loop spans 15 amino acids. Complete variable domain (other parts from reference TRBV11-2 and TRBJ1-2): EAGVAQSPRYKIIEKRQSVAFWCNPISGHATLYWYQQILGQGPKLLIQFQNNGVVDDSQLPKDRFSAERLKGVDSTLKIQPAKLEDSAVYLCASSLDLGAGDGYTFGSGTRLTVV.

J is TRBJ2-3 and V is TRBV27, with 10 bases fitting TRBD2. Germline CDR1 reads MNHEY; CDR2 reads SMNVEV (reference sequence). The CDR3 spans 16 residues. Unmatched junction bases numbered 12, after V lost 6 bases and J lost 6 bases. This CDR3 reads CASSRVGLAEADTQYF. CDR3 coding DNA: TGTGCCAGCAGCCGGGTAGGACTAGCGGAGGCGGATACGCAGTATTTT.

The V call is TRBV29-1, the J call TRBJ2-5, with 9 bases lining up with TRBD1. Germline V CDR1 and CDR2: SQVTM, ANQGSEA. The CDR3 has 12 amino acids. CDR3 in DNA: TGCGGCGCACAGGGGGCGCCGGAGACCCAGTACTTC. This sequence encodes CGAQGAPETQYF.

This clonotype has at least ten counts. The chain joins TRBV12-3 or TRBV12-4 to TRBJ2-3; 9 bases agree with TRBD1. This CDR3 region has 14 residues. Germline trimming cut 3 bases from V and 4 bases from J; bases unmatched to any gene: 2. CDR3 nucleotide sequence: TGTGCCAGCAGTTTTAGACAGGGGGCAGATACGCAGTATTTT. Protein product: CASSFRQGADTQYF.

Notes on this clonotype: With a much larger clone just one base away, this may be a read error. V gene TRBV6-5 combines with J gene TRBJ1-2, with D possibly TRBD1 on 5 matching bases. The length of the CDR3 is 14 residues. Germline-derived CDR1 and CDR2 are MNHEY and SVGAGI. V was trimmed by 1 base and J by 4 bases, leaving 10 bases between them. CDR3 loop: CASSYLQGVYGYTF. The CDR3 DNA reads TGTGCCAGCAGTTACTTGCAGGGAGTCTATGGCTACACCTTC.

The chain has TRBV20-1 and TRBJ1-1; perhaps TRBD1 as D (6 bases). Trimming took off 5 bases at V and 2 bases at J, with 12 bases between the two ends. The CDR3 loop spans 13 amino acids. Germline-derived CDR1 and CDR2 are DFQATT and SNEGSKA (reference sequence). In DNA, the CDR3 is TGCAGTGCTTGGCGGACAGTTAACACTGAAGCTTTCTTT. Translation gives CSAWRTVNTEAFF.

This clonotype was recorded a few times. The DNA for the CDR3 is TGTGCCAGCAGTGTCCGAGGGGCGGGAGGGCCTAATGAGCAGTTCTTC. Its protein product is CASSVRGAGGPNEQFF. The chain is built from TRBV27 and TRBJ2-1, with 9 nucleotides matching TRBD2. CDR1 is MNHEY and CDR2 is SMNVEV in the germline V gene (reference sequence). The CDR3 extends over 16 amino acids. Losses at the gene ends were 5 bases for V and 7 bases for J; bases not matched to a gene: 12.

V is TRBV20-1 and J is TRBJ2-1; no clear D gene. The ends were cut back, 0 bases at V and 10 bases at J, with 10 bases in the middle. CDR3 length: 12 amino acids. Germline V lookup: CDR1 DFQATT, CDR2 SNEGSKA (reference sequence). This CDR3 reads CSARDIGPEQFF. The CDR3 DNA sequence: TGCAGTGCTAGAGATATTGGGCCGGAGCAGTTCTTC.

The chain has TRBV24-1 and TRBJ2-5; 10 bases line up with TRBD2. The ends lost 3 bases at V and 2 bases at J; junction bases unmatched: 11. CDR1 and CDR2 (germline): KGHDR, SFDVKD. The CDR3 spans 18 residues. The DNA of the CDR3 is TGTGCCACCAGTGATCCCTCGTCTAGCGGGGGCCCTCAAGAGACCCAGTACTTC. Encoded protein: CATSDPSSSGGPQETQYF.

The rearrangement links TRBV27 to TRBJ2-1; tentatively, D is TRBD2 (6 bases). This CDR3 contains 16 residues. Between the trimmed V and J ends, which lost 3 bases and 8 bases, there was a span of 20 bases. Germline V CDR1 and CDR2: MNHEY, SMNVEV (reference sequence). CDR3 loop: CASSLGPGGIGDEQFF. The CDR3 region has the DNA TGTGCCAGCAGTTTGGGTCCGGGCGGGATAGGCGATGAGCAGTTCTTC.

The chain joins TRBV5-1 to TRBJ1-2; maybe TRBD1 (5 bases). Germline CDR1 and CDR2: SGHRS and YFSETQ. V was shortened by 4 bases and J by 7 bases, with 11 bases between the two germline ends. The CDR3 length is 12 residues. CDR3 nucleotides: TGCGCCAGCAGCCCAGACAGCGTTGGCTACACCTTC. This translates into CASSPDSVGYTF.

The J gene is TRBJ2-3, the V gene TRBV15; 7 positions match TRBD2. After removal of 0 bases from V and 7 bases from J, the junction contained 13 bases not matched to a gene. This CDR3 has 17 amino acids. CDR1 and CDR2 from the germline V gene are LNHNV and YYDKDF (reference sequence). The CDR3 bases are TGTGCCACCAGCAGAGATCCCCCGGCGGGAGTAAGCCATACGCAGTATTTT. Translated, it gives CATSRDPPAGVSHTQYF.

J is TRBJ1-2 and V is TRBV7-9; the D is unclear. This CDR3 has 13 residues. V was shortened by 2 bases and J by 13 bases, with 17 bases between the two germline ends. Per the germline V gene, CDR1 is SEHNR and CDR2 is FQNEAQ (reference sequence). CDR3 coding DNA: TGTGCCAGCAGCTTACCTGACGGTCCGGTTCTCACCTTC. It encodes CASSLPDGPVLTF.

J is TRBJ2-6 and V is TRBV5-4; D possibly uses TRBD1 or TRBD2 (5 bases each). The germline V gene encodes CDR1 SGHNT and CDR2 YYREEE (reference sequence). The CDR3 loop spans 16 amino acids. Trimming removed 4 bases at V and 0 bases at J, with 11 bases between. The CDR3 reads CASSPGATSGANVLTF. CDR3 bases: TGTGCCAGCAGCCCCGGGGCCACCTCTGGGGCCAACGTCCTGACTTTC.

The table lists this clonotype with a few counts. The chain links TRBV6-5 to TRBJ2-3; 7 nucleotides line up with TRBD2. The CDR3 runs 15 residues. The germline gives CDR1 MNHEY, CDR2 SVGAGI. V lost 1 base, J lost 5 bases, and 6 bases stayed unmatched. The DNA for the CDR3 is TGTGCCAGCAGTTACTTGGGAGGGGCTGGAGATACGCAGTATTTT. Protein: CASSYLGGAGDTQYF.

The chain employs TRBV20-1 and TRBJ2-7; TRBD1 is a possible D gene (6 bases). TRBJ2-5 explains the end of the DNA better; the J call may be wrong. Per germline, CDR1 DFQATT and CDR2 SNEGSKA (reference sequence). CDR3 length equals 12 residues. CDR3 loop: CSASLQGETQYF. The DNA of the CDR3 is TGCAGTGCTAGTCTTCAGGGGGAGACCCAGTACTTC.

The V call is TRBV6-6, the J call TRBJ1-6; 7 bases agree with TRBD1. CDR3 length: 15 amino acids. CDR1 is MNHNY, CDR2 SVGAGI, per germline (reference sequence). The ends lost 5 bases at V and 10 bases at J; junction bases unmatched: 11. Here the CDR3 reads CASSDGQVEGSPLHF. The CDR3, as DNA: TGTGCCAGCAGTGACGGACAGGTCGAAGGATCACCCCTCCACTTT.

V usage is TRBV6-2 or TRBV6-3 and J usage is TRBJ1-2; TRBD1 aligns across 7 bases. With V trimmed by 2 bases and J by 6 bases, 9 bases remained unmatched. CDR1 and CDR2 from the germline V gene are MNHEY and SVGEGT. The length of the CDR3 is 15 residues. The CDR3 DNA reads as TGTGCCAGCAGTTACGGAAGACAGGGAATAAATGGCTACACCTTC. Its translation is CASSYGRQGINGYTF.

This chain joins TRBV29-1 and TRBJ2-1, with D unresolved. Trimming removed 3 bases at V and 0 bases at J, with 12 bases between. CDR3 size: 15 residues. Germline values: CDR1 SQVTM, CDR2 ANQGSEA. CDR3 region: CSVELAGRSYNEQFF. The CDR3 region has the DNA TGCAGCGTTGAGTTGGCAGGCCGCTCCTACAATGAGCAGTTCTTC.

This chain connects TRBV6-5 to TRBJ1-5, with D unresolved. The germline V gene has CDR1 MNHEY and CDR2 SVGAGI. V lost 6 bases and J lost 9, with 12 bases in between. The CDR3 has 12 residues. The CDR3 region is CASSGRSSPQHF. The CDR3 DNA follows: TGTGCCAGCAGCGGGAGAAGTTCGCCCCAGCATTTT.

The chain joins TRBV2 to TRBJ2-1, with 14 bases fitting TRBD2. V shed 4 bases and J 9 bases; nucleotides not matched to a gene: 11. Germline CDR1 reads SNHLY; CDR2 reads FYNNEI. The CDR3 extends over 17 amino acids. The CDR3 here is CASSAASPGLAGGEQFF. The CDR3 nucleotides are TGTGCCAGCAGTGCCGCCTCACCTGGACTAGCGGGGGGTGAGCAGTTCTTC.

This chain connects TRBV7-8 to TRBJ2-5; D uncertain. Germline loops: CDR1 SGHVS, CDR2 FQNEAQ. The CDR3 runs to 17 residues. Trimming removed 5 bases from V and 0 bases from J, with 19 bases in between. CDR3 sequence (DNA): TGTGCCAGCAGCGACCACTTTCTACGGAATAACCAAGAGACCCAGTACTTC. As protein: CASSDHFLRNNQETQYF.

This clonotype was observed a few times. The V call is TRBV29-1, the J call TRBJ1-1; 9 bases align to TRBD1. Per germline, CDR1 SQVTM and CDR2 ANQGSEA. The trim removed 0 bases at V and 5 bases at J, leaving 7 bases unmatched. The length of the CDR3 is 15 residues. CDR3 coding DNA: TGCAGCGTTGAAGAACAGGGGGCGAAGAATACTGAAGCTTTCTTT. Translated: CSVEEQGAKNTEAFF.

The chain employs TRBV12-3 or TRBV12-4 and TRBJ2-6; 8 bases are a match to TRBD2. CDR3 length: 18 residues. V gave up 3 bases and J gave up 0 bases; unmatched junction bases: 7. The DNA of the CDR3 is TGTGCCAGCAGTTTGAGTCTAGCGGGCGGCTCTGGGGCCAACGTCCTGACTTTC. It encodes CASSLSLAGGSGANVLTF.

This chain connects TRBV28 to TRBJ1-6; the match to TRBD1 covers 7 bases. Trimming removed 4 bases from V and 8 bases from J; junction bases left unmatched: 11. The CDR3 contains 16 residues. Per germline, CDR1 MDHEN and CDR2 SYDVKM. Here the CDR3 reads CASSSPGGQTYSPLHF. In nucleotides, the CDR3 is TGTGCCAGCAGTTCCCCAGGGGGACAAACATATTCACCCCTCCACTTT.

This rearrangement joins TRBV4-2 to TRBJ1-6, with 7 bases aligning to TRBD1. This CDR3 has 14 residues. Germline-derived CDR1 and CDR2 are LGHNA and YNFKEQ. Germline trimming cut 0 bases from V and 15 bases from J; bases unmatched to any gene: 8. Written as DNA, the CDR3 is TGTGCCAGCAGCCAAGATGCGGCAGGGGGTTTCCTCCACTTT. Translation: CASSQDAAGGFLHF.

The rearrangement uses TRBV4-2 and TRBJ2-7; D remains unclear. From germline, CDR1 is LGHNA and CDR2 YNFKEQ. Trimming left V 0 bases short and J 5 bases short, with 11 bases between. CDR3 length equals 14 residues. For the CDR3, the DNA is TGTGCCAGCAGCCAAGATGGGCTAAGGGACGAGCAGTACTTC. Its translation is CASSQDGLRDEQYF.

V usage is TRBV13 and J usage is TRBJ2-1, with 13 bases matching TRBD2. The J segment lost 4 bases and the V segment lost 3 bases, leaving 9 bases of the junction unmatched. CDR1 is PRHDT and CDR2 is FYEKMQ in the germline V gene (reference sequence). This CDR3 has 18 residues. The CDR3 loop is CASSLGLAGNIRYNEQFF. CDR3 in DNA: TGTGCCAGCAGCTTGGGACTAGCGGGGAACATAAGGTACAATGAGCAGTTCTTC.

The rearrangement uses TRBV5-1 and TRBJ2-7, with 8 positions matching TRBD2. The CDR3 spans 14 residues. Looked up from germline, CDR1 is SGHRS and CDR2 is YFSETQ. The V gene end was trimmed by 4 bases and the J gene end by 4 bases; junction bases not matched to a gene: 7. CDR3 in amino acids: CASSSTTSAYEQYF. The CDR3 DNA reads TGCGCCAGCAGCAGTACGACTAGCGCATACGAGCAGTACTTC.

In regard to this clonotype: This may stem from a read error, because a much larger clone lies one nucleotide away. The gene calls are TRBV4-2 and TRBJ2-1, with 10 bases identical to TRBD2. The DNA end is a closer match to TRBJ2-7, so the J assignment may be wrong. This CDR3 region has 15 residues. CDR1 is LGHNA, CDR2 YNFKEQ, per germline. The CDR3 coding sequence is TGTGCCAGCAGCCAAGGGGCTAGCGGGAGCGACGAGCAGTACTTC. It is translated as CASSQGASGSDEQYF.

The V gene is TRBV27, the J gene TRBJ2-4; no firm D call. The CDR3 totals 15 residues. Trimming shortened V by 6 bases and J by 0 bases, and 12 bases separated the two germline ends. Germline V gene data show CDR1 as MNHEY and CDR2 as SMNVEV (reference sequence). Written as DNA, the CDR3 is TGTGCCAGCAGCCCTGACTCAGCAGCCAAAAACATTCAGTACTTC. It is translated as CASSPDSAAKNIQYF.